This TCR beta chain appears in the sequencing data of a study of T cell responses to AZD1222 COVID-19 vaccine. Investigators merged groups given second doses at roughly 4 or roughly 12 weeks. Measured with immunoSEQ multiplex PCR; TCRdb has only the in-frame clones, and not every one. This table has roughly 180,000 clones, 92% appearing once. Note on this clone: The antigen is unknown.

Study-level results: Spike-wide coverage was observed for vaccine-associated CD4 TCRs, with dominant responses at 160-218 and 743-854.

The V end lost 6 bases, the J end lost 4 bases, and 10 bases lay between the germline ends. Looked up from germline, CDR1 is KGHSH and CDR2 is LQKENI. This CDR3 has 13 amino acids. The source of this sequence is an adult who received the AZD1222 COVID-19 vaccine. Sequenced material: peripheral blood, taken 28 days after the second AZD1222 dose. The chain is built from TRBV18 and TRBJ2-1; the D is unclear. The CDR3 DNA reads as TGTGCCAGCTCCTTTGGGCCTTACAATGAGCAGTTCTTC. This gives the protein CASSFGPYNEQFF.